This T cell receptor (beta chain) was obtained from a study of T cell responses to AZD1222 COVID-19 vaccine. Profiling relied on immunoSEQ multiplex PCR, and the TCRdb table lists in-frame clones only, not all of them. The top ten hold 1.3% of the sample, which has fewer than 180,000 clones, roughly 94% seen once. The study's findings and limits: Regions left unmutated in variants are reportedly the target of nearly half of spike-specific TCRs.

This clone was recorded once. Its specificity is not known. Here the sequenced sample was peripheral blood, taken on day 0 of AZD1222 vaccination. The TCR originated in an adult in good health.

CDR3: CASSYRAPGGTEAFF. In DNA form, the CDR3 reads TGTGCCAGCAGTTATAGGGCTCCGGGGGGAACTGAAGCTTTCTTT. This chain connects TRBV6-5 to TRBJ1-1; weak D call: TRBD1 (5 bases). Germline loops: CDR1 MNHEY, CDR2 SVGAGI. V was shortened by 3 bases and J by 5 bases, with 16 bases between the two germline ends. The CDR3 has 15 residues.